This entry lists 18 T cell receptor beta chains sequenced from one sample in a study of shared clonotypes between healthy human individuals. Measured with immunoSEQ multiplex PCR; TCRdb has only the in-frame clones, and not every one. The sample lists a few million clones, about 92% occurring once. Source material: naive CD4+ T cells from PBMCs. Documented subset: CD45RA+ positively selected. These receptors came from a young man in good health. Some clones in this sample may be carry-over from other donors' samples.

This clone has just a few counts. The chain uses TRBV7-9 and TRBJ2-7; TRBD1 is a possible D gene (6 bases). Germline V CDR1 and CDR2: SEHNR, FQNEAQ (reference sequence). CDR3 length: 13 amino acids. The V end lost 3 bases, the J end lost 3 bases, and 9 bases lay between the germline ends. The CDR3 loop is CASSFGQLYEQYF. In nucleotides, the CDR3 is TGTGCCAGCAGCTTCGGACAGCTCTACGAGCAGTACTTC.

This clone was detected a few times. In nucleotides, the CDR3 is TGCGCCAGGAGCGGGAGTCTCCACAATGAGCAGTTCTTC. Amino acids: CARSGSLHNEQFF. The chain has TRBV10-1 and TRBJ2-1, with TRBD2 matching over 8 bases. Germline V CDR1 and CDR2: WNHNN, SYGVQD (reference sequence). V shed 9 bases and J 5 bases; nucleotides not matched to a gene: 6. This CDR3 is 13 amino acids long.

The CDR3 DNA reads as TGTGCCAGCAGCCCCCCGGCTAGCGGGCCGAGCTCCTACAATGAGCAGTTCTTC. It codes for CASSPPASGPSSYNEQFF. The J gene is TRBJ2-1, the V gene TRBV7-2; TRBD2 matches at 8 bases. The CDR3 has 18 residues. J was trimmed by 0 bases and V by 5 bases; bases with no gene match: 12. Germline V lookup: CDR1 SGHTA, CDR2 FQGNSA. The variable domain in full, with the rest retrieved from reference TRBV7-2 and TRBJ2-1, is GAGVSQSPSNKVTEKGKDVELRCDPISGHTALYWYRQSLGQGLEFLIYFQGNSAPDKSGLPSDRFSAERTGGSVSTLTIQRTQQEDSAVYLCASSPPASGPSSYNEQFFGPGTRLTVL.

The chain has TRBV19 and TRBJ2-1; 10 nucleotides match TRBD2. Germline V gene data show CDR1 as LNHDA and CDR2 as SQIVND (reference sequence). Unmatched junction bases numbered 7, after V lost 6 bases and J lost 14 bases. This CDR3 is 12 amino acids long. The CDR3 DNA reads TGTGCCAGTAGCTTTCTAGCGGGAGTTGAGTTCTTC. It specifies CASSFLAGVEFF.

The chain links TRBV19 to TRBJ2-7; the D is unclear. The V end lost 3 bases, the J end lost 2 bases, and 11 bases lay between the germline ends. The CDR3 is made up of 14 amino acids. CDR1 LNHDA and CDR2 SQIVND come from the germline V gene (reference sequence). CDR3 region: CASSMLGGTYEQYF. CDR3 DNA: TGTGCCAGTAGTATGTTGGGCGGTACCTACGAGCAGTACTTC.

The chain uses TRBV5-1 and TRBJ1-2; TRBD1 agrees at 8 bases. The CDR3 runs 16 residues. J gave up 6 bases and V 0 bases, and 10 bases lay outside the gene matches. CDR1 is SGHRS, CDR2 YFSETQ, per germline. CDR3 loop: CASSLGTGSFGDGYTF. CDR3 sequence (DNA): TGCGCCAGCAGCTTGGGGACAGGGTCGTTTGGGGATGGCTACACCTTC.

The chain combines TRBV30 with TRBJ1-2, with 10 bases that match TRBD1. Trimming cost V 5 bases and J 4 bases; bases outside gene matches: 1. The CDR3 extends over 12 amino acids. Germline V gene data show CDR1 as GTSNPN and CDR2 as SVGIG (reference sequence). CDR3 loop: CAWGDRGYGYTF. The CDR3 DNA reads TGTGCCTGGGGGGACAGGGGCTATGGCTACACCTTC.

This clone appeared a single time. The CDR3 loop is CASSGAASGYNEQFF. The CDR3 region has the DNA TGTGCCAGCAGTGGGGCTGCTAGCGGCTACAATGAGCAGTTCTTC. The chain recombines TRBV27 with TRBJ2-1; 7 positions match TRBD2. Germline assignment: CDR1 MNHEY and CDR2 SMNVEV (reference sequence). CDR3 length: 15 amino acids. V lost 5 bases to trimming and J lost 3 bases; unmatched junction nucleotides: 7.

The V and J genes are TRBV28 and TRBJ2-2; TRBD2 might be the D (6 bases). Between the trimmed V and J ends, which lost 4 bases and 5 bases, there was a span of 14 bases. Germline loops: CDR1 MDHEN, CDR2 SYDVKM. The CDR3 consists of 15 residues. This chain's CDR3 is CASSSPTRKTGELFF. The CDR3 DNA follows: TGTGCCAGCAGTTCCCCGACTAGAAAAACCGGGGAGCTGTTTTTT.

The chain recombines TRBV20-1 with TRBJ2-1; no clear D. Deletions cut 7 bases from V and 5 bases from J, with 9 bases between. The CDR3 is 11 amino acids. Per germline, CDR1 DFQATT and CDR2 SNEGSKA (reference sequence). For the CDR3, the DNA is TGCAGTGGCCACCTAAACAATGAGCAGTTCTTC. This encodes CSGHLNNEQFF.

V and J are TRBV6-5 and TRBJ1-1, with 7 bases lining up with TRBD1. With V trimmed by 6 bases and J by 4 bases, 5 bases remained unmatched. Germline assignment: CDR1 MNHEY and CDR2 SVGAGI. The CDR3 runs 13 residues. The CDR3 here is CASRSQGGTEAFF. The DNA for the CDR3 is TGTGCCAGCAGATCGCAGGGGGGCACTGAAGCTTTCTTT.

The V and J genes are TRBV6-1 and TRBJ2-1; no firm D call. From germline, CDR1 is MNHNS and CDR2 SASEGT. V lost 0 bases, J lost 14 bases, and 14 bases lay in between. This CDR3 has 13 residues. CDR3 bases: TGTGCCAGCAGTGAAGCGCCCGGATATCTTGAGTTCTTC. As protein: CASSEAPGYLEFF.

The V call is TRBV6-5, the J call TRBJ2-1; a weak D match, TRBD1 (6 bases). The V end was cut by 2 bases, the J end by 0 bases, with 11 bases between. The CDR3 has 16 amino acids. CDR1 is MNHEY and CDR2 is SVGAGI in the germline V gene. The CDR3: CASSYPTGSSYNEQFF. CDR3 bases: TGTGCCAGCAGTTACCCGACAGGAAGCTCCTACAATGAGCAGTTCTTC.

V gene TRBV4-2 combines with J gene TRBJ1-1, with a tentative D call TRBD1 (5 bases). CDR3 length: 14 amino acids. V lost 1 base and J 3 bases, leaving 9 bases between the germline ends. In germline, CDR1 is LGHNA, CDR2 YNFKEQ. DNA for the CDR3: TGTGCCAGCAGCCAAGCTGGACACTACACTGAAGCTTTCTTT. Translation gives CASSQAGHYTEAFF.

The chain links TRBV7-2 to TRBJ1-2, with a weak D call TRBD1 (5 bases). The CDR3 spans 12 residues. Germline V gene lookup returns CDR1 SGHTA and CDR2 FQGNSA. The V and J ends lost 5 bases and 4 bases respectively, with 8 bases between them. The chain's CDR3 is CASSRGVYGYTF. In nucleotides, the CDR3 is TGTGCCAGCAGCCGAGGGGTCTATGGCTACACCTTC.

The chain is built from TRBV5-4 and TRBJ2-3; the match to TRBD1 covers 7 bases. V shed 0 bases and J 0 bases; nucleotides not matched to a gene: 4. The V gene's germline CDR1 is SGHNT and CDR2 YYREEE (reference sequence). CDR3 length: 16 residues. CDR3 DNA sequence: TGTGCCAGCAGCTTGGGGACAGGCCTCAGCACAGATACGCAGTATTTT. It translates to CASSLGTGLSTDTQYF.

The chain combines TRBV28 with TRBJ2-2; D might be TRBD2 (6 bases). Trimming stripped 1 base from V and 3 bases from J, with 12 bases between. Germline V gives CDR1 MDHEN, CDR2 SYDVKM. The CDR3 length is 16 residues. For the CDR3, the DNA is TGTGCCAGCAGTTTATACGGGTGGGGGGACACCGGGGAGCTGTTTTTT. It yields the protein CASSLYGWGDTGELFF.

The CDR3 region is CASSVSQPEETQYF. The CDR3 coding sequence is TGTGCCAGCAGCGTATCCCAGCCGGAAGAGACCCAGTACTTC. This chain uses TRBV9 with TRBJ2-5; D is undetermined. The CDR3 contains 14 residues. Trimming shortened V by 1 base and J by 3 bases, and 10 bases separated the two germline ends. CDR1 SGDLS and CDR2 YYNGEE come from the germline V gene.